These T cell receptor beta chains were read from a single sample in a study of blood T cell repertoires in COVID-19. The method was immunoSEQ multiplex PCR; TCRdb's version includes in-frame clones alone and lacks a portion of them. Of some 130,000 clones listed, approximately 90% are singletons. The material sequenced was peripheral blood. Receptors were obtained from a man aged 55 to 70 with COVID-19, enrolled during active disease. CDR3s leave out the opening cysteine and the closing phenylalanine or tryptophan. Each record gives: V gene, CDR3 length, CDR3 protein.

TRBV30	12	AWSIGQDQETQY
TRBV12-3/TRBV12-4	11	ASSVTGNPEAF
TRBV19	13	ASSLGTGLNTEAF
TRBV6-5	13	ASSSRGTSAETQY
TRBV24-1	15	ATSDLRGGAPTGELF
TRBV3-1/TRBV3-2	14	ASSPGQGSRGNTIY
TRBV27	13	ASSLDSISNYGYT
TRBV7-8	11	ASSQTGSYGYT
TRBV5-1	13	ASSPLGTGGTEAF
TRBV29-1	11	SPRAGPYNEQF
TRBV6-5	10	ASRTGNSPLH
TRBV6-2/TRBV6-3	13	ASTPTDRRRYGYT
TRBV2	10	ASTRGLYEQY
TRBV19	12	ASSTSSANEKLF
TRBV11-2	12	ASSSLKGQIGYT
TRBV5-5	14	ASSLAGRGGWETQY
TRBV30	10	AWSRGSAEAF
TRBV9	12	ASSLRGDNQPQH
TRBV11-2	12	ASSFAGGGETQY
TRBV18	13	ASSPPWGQYTEAF
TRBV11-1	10	ASSHGDEKLF
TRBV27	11	ASRSQGPTEAF
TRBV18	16	ASSPPPRVGVSNQPQH
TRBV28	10	ASSVSTGSAF
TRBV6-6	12	ASSIGRGNDGYT
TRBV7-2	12	ASSQDRGRDEQY
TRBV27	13	ASSLRGMNTGELF
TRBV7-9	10	ASSLVTGGYT
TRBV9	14	ASSVEVQGGDTEAF
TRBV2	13	ASRSDRGLRETQY
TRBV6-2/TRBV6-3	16	ASSYGASGGQSTDTQY
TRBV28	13	ASREWTGDFSPLH
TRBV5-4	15	ASSLAGTGILTGELF
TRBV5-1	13	ASSLVPAGGETQY
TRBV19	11	ASTGDFNYGYT
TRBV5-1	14	ASSPLPGSGANVLT
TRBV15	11	ATSRDIQYEQY
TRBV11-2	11	ASSFNSRNTIY
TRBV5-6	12	ASSLDRVADTQY
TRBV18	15	ASSPLHSREKNSPLH
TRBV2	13	ATRGAGYSNQPQH
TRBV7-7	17	ASSLLSRDRVMGRETQY
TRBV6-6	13	ASRGGQGINTEAF
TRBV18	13	ASSPRRAKENIQY
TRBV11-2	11	ASSPWRNYGYT